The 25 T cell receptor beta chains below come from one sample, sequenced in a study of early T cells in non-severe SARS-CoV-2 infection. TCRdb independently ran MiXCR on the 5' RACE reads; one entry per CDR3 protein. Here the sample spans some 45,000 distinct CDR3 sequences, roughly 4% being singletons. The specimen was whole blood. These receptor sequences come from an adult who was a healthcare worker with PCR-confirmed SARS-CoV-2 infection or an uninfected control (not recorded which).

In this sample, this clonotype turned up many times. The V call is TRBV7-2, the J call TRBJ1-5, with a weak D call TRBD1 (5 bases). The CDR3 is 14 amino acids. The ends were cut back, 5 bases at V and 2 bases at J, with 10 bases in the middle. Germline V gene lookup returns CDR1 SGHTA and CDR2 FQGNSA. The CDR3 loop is CASSRRGGNQPQHF. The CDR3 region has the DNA TGTGCCAGCAGCCGACGAGGGGGCAATCAGCCCCAGCATTTT.

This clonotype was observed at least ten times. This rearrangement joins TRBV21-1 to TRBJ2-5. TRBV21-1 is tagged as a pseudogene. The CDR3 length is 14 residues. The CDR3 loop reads CASSSPGSQETQYF. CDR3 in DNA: TGTGCCAGCAGCTCCCCAGGGTCCCAGGAGACCCAGTACTTC.

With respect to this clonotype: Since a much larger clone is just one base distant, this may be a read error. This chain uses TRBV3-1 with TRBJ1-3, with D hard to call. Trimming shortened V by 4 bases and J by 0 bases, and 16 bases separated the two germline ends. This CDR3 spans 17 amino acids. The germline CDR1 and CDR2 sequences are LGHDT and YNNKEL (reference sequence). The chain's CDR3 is CASSPWGAGTSGNTIYF. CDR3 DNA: TGTGCCAGCAGCCCATGGGGTGCGGGAACCTCTGGAAACACCATATATTTT.

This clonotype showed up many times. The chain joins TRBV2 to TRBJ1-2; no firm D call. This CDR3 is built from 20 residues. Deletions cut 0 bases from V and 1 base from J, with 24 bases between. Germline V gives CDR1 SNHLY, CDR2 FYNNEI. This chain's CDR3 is CASSEALRWGVQTNNYGYTF. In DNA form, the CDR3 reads TGTGCCAGCAGTGAAGCGCTTCGCTGGGGAGTCCAAACAAATAACTATGGCTACACCTTC.

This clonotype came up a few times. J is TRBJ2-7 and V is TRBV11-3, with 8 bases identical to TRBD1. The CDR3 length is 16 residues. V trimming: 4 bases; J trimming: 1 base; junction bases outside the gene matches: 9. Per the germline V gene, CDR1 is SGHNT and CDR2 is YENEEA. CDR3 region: CASSSRGDRLSYEQYF. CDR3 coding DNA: TGTGCCAGCAGCTCGCGAGGGGACAGGCTTTCCTACGAGCAGTACTTC.

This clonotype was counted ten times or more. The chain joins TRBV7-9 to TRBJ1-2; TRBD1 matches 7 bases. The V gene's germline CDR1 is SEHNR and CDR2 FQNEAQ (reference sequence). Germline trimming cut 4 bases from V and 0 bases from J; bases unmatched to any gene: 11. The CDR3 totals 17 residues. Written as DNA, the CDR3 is TGTGCCAGCAGCTCTAATGACCGGGACAGCTCTAACTATGGCTACACCTTC. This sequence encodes CASSSNDRDSSNYGYTF.

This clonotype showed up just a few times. In nucleotides, the CDR3 is TGTGCCAGCAGCCTCCGGGACAGGGGCAACACCGGGGAGCTGTTTTTT. Residues: CASSLRDRGNTGELFF. The chain carries TRBV7-9 and TRBJ2-2, with TRBD1 matching 10 bases. Germline V CDR1 and CDR2: SEHNR, FQNEAQ (reference sequence). V lost 5 bases, J lost 2 bases, and 5 bases stayed unmatched. The CDR3 loop spans 16 amino acids.

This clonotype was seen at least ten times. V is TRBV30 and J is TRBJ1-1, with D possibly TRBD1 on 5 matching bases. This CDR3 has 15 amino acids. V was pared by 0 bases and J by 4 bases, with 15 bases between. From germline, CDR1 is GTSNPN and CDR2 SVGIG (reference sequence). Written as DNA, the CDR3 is TGTGCCTGGAGTGTAGGGGTAACTCTGGCCACTGAAGCTTTCTTT. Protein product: CAWSVGVTLATEAFF. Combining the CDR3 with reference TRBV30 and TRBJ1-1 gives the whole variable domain SQTIHQWPATLVQPVGSPLSLECTVEGTSNPNLYWYRQAAGRGLQLLFYSVGIGQISSEVPQNLSASRPQDRQFILSSKKLLLSDSGFYLCAWSVGVTLATEAFFGQGTRLTVV.

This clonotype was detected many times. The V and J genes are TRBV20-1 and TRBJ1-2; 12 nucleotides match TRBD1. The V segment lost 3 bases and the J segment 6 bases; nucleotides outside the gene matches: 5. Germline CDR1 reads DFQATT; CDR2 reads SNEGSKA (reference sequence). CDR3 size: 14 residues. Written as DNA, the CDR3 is TGCAGTGCTAGTCCGGGACAGGGGGCTCATGGCTACACCTTC. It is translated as CSASPGQGAHGYTF.

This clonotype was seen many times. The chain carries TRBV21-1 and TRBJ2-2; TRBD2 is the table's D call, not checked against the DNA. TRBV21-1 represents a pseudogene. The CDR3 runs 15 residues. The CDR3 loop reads CASSKFRRSTGELFF. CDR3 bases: TGTGCCAGCAGCAAATTCAGGAGGAGCACCGGGGAGCTGTTTTTT.

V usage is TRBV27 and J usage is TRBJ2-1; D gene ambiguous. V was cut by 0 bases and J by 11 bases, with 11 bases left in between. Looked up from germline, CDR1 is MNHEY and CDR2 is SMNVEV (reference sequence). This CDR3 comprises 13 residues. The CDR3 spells CASSLSDRNKQFF. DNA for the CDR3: TGTGCCAGCAGTTTATCAGACCGGAACAAGCAGTTCTTC.

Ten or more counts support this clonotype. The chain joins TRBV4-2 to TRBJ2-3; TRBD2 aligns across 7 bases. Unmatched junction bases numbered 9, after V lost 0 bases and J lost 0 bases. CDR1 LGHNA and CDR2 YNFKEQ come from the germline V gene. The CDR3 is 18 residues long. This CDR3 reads CASSQERNSGSSTDTQYF. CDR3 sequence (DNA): TGTGCCAGCAGCCAAGAAAGGAATAGCGGGTCTAGCACAGATACGCAGTATTTT.

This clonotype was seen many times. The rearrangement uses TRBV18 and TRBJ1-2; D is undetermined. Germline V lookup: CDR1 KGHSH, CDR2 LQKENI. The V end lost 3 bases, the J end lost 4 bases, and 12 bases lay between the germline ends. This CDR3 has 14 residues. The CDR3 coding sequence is TGTGCCAGCTCACCTAACGGACGGATCTATGGCTACACCTTC. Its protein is CASSPNGRIYGYTF.

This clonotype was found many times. The CDR3 reads CASSPLAGATIEQFF. CDR3 DNA: TGTGCCAGCAGCCCCCTAGCGGGGGCAACCATTGAGCAGTTCTTC. V usage is TRBV7-9 and J usage is TRBJ2-1; 10 bases fit TRBD2. V trimming: 5 bases; J trimming: 9 bases; junction bases outside the gene matches: 10. This CDR3 has 15 amino acids. Germline V lookup: CDR1 SEHNR, CDR2 FQNEAQ (reference sequence).

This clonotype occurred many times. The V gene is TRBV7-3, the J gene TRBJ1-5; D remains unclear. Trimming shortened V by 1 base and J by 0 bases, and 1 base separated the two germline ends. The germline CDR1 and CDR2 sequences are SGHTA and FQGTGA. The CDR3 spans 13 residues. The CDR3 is CASSLNSNQPQHF. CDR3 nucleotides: TGTGCCAGCAGCTTAAATAGCAATCAGCCCCAGCATTTT.

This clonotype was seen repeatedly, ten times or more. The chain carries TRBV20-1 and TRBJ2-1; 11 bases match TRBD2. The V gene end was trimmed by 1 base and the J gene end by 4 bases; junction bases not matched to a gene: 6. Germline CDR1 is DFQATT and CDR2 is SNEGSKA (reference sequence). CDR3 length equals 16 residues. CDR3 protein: CSARAVAGGQYNEQFF. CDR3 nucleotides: TGCAGTGCTAGAGCGGTAGCGGGGGGGCAGTACAATGAGCAGTTCTTC.

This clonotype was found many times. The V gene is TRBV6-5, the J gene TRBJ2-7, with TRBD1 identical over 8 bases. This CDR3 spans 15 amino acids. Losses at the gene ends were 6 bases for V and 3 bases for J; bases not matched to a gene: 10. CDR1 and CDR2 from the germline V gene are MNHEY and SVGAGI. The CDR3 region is CASRPPGTGFYEQYF. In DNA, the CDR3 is TGTGCCAGCAGACCTCCGGGGACAGGCTTCTACGAGCAGTACTTC.

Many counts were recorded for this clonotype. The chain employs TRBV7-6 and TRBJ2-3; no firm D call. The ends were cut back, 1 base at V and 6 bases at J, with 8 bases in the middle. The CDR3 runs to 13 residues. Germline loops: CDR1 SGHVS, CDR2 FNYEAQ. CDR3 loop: CASSLGIWDTQYF. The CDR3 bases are TGTGCCAGCAGCTTAGGAATATGGGATACGCAGTATTTT.

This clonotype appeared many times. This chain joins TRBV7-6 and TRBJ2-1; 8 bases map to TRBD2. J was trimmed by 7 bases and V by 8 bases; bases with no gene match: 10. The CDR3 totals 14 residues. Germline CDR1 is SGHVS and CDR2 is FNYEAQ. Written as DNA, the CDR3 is TGTGCCAGCGCATGGACGGGAGGGATGAATGAGCAGTTCTTC. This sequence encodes CASAWTGGMNEQFF. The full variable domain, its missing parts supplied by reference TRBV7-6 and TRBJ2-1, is GAGVSQSPRYKVTKRGQDVALRCDPISGHVSLYWYRQALGQGPEFLTYFNYEAQQDKSGLPNDRFSAERPEGSISTLTIQRTEQRDSAMYRCASAWTGGMNEQFFGPGTRLTVL.

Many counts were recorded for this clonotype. CDR3: CASSPYRVLNEQFF. Written as DNA, the CDR3 is TGTGCCAGCAGCCCCTACCGAGTTTTGAATGAGCAGTTCTTC. V is TRBV7-9 and J is TRBJ2-1; no reliable D call. The CDR3 spans 14 residues. V was clipped by 5 bases and J by 7 bases, with 15 bases between them. CDR1 SEHNR and CDR2 FQNEAQ come from the germline V gene (reference sequence).

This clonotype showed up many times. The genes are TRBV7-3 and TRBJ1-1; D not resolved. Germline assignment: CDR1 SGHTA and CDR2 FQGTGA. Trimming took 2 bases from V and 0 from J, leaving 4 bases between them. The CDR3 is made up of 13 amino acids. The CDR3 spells CASSLALNTEAFF. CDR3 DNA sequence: TGTGCCAGCAGCTTAGCCTTGAACACTGAAGCTTTCTTT.

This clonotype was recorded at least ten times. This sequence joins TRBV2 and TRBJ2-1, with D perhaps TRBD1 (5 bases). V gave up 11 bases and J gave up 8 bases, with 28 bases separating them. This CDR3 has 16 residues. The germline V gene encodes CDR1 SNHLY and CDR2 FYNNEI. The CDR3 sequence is CAGRLGEPSTTHEQFF. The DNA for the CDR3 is TGTGCCGGCCGCTTAGGGGAACCTTCGACGACCCATGAGCAGTTCTTC.

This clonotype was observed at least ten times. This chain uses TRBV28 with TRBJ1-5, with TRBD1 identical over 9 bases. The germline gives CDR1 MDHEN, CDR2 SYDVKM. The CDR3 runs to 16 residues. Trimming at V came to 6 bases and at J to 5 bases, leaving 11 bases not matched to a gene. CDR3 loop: CASRSGVQGAHQPQHF. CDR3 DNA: TGTGCCAGCAGATCAGGGGTACAGGGGGCACATCAGCCCCAGCATTTT.

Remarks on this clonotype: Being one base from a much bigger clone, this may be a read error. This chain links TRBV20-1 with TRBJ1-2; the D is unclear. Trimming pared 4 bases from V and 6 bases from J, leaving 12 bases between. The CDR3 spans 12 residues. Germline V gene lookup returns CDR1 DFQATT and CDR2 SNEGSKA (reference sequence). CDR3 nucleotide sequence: TGCAGTGCTAAATGGGCTCTCCATGGCTACACCTTC. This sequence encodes CSAKWALHGYTF.

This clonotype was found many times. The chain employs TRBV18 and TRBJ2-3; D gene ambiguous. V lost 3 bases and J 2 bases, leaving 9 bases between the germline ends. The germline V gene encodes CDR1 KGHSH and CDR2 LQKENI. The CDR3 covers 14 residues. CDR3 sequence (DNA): TGTGCCAGCTCACCGGCCAGTAACACAGATACGCAGTATTTT. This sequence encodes CASSPASNTDTQYF.